Presented here are 8 T cell receptor beta chains from one specimen sequenced in a study of T cells in women clearing cervical HPV infection. TCRdb's copy holds only in-frame clones and misses some; the assay was immunoSEQ multiplex PCR. The sample includes approximately 28,000 clones. Sequencing was carried out using blood buffy coat. The receptors come from a woman between 18 and 70 years old with a cervical HPV16 infection that either progressed to CIN3+ or cleared (not recorded which).

Turning to this clone: The read ends 3 residues shy of where the CDR3 ends; the end is completed using the germline J gene. The V and J genes are TRBV20-1 and TRBJ2-5; no firm D call. CDR3 length equals 13 residues. Germline CDR1 DFQATT, CDR2 SNEGSKA (reference sequence). Trimming took off 5 bases at V and 2 bases at J, with 12 bases between the two ends. This chain's CDR3 is CSAVTPLQETQYF. The sequenced CDR3 bases are TGCAGTGCTGTGACACCTTTACAAGAGACC.

Worth noting for this clone: Read data end 3 residues before the CDR3 end; the end is taken from the germline J gene. This chain links TRBV11-3 with TRBJ2-1; perhaps TRBD2 as D (6 bases). The CDR3 loop spans 14 amino acids. Germline V gene lookup returns CDR1 SGHNT and CDR2 YENEEA. V lost 5 bases to trimming and J lost 2 bases, with 10 bases between them. CDR3 sequence: CASSRGTAYNEQFF. The covered CDR3 bases are TGTGCCAGCAGCCGGGGGACCGCCTACAATGAG.

Turning to this clone: The read halts 3 residues ahead of the CDR3 end, with the missing end drawn from the germline J gene. The rearrangement uses TRBV5-8 and TRBJ1-5, with a tentative D call TRBD1 (5 bases). Germline-derived CDR1 and CDR2 are SGHTS and YDEGEE. V was clipped by 5 bases and J by 0 bases, with 12 bases between them. CDR3 length: 15 amino acids. CDR3 DNA (partial): TGTGCCAGCAGGGTTAGACAGTTTAGCAATCAGCCC. This translates into CASRVRQFSNQP. The whole CDR3 sequence is CASRVRQFSNQPQHF.

CDR3 DNA, as far as it was read: TGTGCCTGGAGTTTCCAGACAGGGTCAAGCGAG. The encoded protein is CAWSFQTGSSE. From start to end, the CDR3 is CAWSFQTGSSEQYF. V gene TRBV30 combines with J gene TRBJ2-7; 7 nucleotides agree with TRBD1. The read halts 3 residues ahead of the CDR3 end, with the missing end drawn from the germline J gene. Germline CDR1 GTSNPN, CDR2 SVGIG (reference sequence). V trimming: 2 bases; J trimming: 6 bases; junction bases outside the gene matches: 10. CDR3 size: 14 residues.

Remarks on this clone: Read coverage stops 3 residues before the CDR3 terminus; the germline J gene supplies the remainder. The chain couples TRBV5-1 to TRBJ1-5; 9 nucleotides align to TRBD1. CDR1 SGHRS and CDR2 YFSETQ come from the germline V gene. Trimming at V came to 4 bases and at J to 2 bases, leaving 13 bases not matched to a gene. This CDR3 has 18 residues. CDR3 DNA, as far as it was read: TGCGCCAGCAGCGTCCGGGACAGGGAAATTAACGGCAATCAGCCC. It specifies CASSVRDREINGNQP. The full CDR3 is CASSVRDREINGNQPQHF.

As to this clone: The CDR3 extends 3 residues past the end of the read, so its final part is completed from the germline J gene. The chain links TRBV10-1 to TRBJ2-2, with 8 positions matching TRBD1. The CDR3 is made up of 14 amino acids. Germline CDR1 and CDR2: WNHNN and SYGVQD (reference sequence). The CDR3 sequence is CASREAGTGSKLFF. Partial CDR3 DNA: TGCGCCAGCAGAGAAGCCGGGACAGGCAGTAAG.

As regards this clone: The sequence runs out 3 residues before the end of the CDR3; the remainder is reconstructed from the germline J gene. The genes are TRBV20-1 and TRBJ2-2, with D perhaps matching TRBD2 (6 bases). V was trimmed by 5 bases and J by 1 base, leaving 14 bases between them. CDR3 length: 15 residues. The germline V gene has CDR1 DFQATT and CDR2 SNEGSKA (reference sequence). The DNA read from the CDR3 is TGCAGTGCTCGACCCGGGACTTTGAACACCGGGGAG. It translates to CSARPGTLNTGE. The entire CDR3 protein is CSARPGTLNTGELFF.

Regarding this clone: The sequence runs out 3 residues before the end of the CDR3; the remainder is reconstructed from the germline J gene. The V call is TRBV6-1, the J call TRBJ1-6, with TRBD1 matching over 7 bases. The CDR3 contains 16 residues. The germline V gene has CDR1 MNHNS and CDR2 SASEGT. The ends lost 2 bases at V and 6 bases at J; junction bases unmatched: 7. The CDR3 bases that were read are TGTGCCAGCAGTGAATTGGCAGGGGGGCTTAATTCACCC. Amino acids: CASSELAGGLNSP. The full-length CDR3 reads as CASSELAGGLNSPLHF.